Shown below are 24 T cell receptor beta chains from a single sample sequenced in a study of shared clonotypes between healthy human individuals. TCRdb keeps only in-frame clones here, not all; method: immunoSEQ multiplex PCR. The sample lists over a million clones, more than 65% occurring once. The material sequenced was memory CD4+ T cells sorted from blood. Subset of the sample: CD45RA-negative fraction. These TCRs come from a man aged 18 to 30 in good health.

This clone was recorded once. The V call is TRBV5-1, the J call TRBJ1-5, with D possibly TRBD1 on 5 matching bases. CDR1 is SGHRS, CDR2 YFSETQ, per germline. The CDR3 runs 14 residues. Trimming took off 4 bases at V and 5 bases at J, with 13 bases between the two ends. This chain's CDR3 is CASSQGHPDQPQHF. The CDR3 bases are TGCGCCAGCAGCCAGGGCCACCCCGATCAGCCCCAGCATTTT. Full variable domain (remainder filled in from reference TRBV5-1 and TRBJ1-5): KAGVTQTPRYLIKTRGQQVTLSCSPISGHRSVSWYQQTPGQGLQFLFEYFSETQRNKGNFPGRFSGRQFSNSRSEMNVSTLELGDSALYLCASSQGHPDQPQHFGDGTRLSIL.

V usage is TRBV5-6 and J usage is TRBJ1-3, with D perhaps matching TRBD1 (6 bases). The CDR3 totals 14 residues. CDR1 SGHDT and CDR2 YYEEEE come from the germline V gene. V shed 7 bases and J shed 4 bases, with 15 bases lying between them. CDR3 loop: CASGLGGRGNTIYF. The CDR3 bases are TGTGCCAGCGGTTTAGGGGGAAGAGGAAACACCATATATTTT.

The chain has TRBV10-1 and TRBJ2-1; D might be TRBD1 (5 bases). Trimming took off 2 bases at V and 4 bases at J, with 15 bases between the two ends. Per germline, CDR1 WNHNN and CDR2 SYGVQD (reference sequence). The CDR3 has 16 amino acids. The CDR3 DNA reads as TGCGCCAGCAGTGAGAGCGAACAGGTTACTTACAATGAGCAGTTCTTC. It codes for CASSESEQVTYNEQFF.

The chain joins TRBV2 to TRBJ1-2; the D gene is possibly TRBD1 (6 bases). The germline CDR1 and CDR2 sequences are SNHLY and FYNNEI. This CDR3 has 14 amino acids. The V and J ends lost 4 bases and 4 bases respectively, with 13 bases between them. The CDR3 DNA reads TGTGCCAGCAGTGGGGATCAGGGGACCTATGGCTACACCTTC. This encodes CASSGDQGTYGYTF.

The rearrangement links TRBV18 to TRBJ1-2, with D maybe TRBD1 (5 bases). Trimming left V 3 bases short and J 8 bases short, with 16 bases between. This CDR3 is built from 14 residues. Looked up from germline, CDR1 is KGHSH and CDR2 is LQKENI. This CDR3 is CASSPAGTGEGYTF. The CDR3 nucleotides are TGTGCCAGCTCACCGGCCGGGACGGGAGAAGGCTACACCTTC.

This clone was observed a few times. The identical CDR3 is also encoded by other nucleotide sequences in the sample. The V and J genes are TRBV9 and TRBJ2-3; TRBD2 agrees at 14 bases. The trim removed 3 bases at V and 5 bases at J, leaving 2 bases unmatched. The length of the CDR3 is 15 residues. Germline CDR1 and CDR2: SGDLS and YYNGEE. CDR3 coding DNA: TGTGCCAGCAGCGGAGGGACTAGCGGGAGAGATACGCAGTATTTT. This encodes CASSGGTSGRDTQYF.

This chain connects TRBV7-2 to TRBJ2-3; tentative D call: TRBD1 (5 bases). V was trimmed by 3 bases and J by 4 bases, leaving 8 bases between them. This CDR3 region has 13 residues. CDR1 is SGHTA and CDR2 is FQGNSA in the germline V gene. CDR3 sequence reads: CASSLQGSDTQYF. The DNA of the CDR3 is TGTGCCAGCAGCTTGCAGGGATCAGATACGCAGTATTTT.

This clone showed up just once. With only one base between it and a far larger clone, this is likely a read error. Additional DNA sequences in this sample encode the identical CDR3. V and J are TRBV5-1 and TRBJ2-7; 9 nucleotides line up with TRBD1. V shed 4 bases, J shed 1 base, and the junction held 3 bases outside the gene matches. The CDR3 extends over 14 amino acids. In germline, CDR1 is SGHRS, CDR2 YFSETQ. Here the CDR3 reads CASSPGTGSYEQYF. Here the CDR3 DNA reads TGCGCCAGCAGCCCCGGGACAGGGTCCTACGAGCAGTACTTC.

V is TRBV7-2 and J is TRBJ1-4; 7 nucleotides line up with TRBD1. The germline CDR1 and CDR2 sequences are SGHTA and FQGNSA. This CDR3 is built from 15 residues. Germline trimming cut 6 bases from V and 5 bases from J; bases unmatched to any gene: 9. In nucleotides, the CDR3 is TGTGCCAGCAGTCCGCCCGGGACAGACAATGAAAAACTGTTTTTT. This gives the protein CASSPPGTDNEKLFF.

This clone was found once. The chain has TRBV5-1 and TRBJ2-5; D perhaps matches TRBD2 (6 bases). With 3 bases removed from V and 2 bases from J, the gap between germline ends came to 14 bases. The V gene's germline CDR1 is SGHRS and CDR2 YFSETQ. The CDR3 is 15 amino acids. The CDR3, as DNA: TGCGCCAGCAGCTCCACATCGGGGGTACAAGAGACCCAGTACTTC. Its protein product is CASSSTSGVQETQYF.

V and J are TRBV6-6 and TRBJ2-4; 10 bases align to TRBD1. The V gene end was trimmed by 5 bases and the J gene end by 5 bases; junction bases not matched to a gene: 9. CDR1 is MNHNY, CDR2 SVGAGI, per germline (reference sequence). This CDR3 comprises 16 residues. The CDR3 coding sequence is TGTGCCAGCAGTCAACAACCCGGGACAGGGGAAAACATTCAGTACTTC. It specifies CASSQQPGTGENIQYF.

The rearrangement joins TRBV6-1 to TRBJ2-7, with no clear D. Trimming cost V 6 bases and J 0 bases, with 15 bases left between them. The CDR3 is 15 amino acids. In germline, CDR1 is MNHNS, CDR2 SASEGT. The CDR3 DNA is TGTGCCAGCAGAGAAATAGTAGACCTCTCCTACGAGCAGTACTTC. Translated: CASREIVDLSYEQYF.

J is TRBJ1-1 and V is TRBV28; perhaps TRBD1 as D (6 bases). CDR1 MDHEN and CDR2 SYDVKM come from the germline V gene. The V end was cut by 5 bases, the J end by 4 bases, with 23 bases between. The CDR3 totals 17 residues. CDR3 region: CASSKVKGGWGVTEAFF. The CDR3 DNA reads as TGTGCCAGCAGTAAGGTTAAGGGGGGCTGGGGAGTCACTGAAGCTTTCTTT.

There are a few counts of this clone. In DNA, the CDR3 is TGTGCCAGCAGGGTTAGCAATCAGCCCCAGCATTTT. Translation gives CASRVSNQPQHF. The chain couples TRBV28 to TRBJ1-5; D remains unclear. The germline gives CDR1 MDHEN, CDR2 SYDVKM. Between the trimmed V and J ends, which lost 6 bases and 0 bases, there was a span of 3 bases. CDR3 length: 12 residues.

V usage is TRBV15 and J usage is TRBJ2-7; 7 bases line up with TRBD1. The CDR3 runs to 17 residues. CDR1 LNHNV and CDR2 YYDKDF come from the germline V gene (reference sequence). V dropped 0 bases and J dropped 7; count of bases not matched to a gene: 15. CDR3 in amino acids: CATSRDIQGQSTKEQYF. CDR3 in DNA: TGTGCCACCAGCAGAGATATTCAGGGACAGAGTACGAAGGAGCAGTACTTC.

This chain links TRBV10-3 with TRBJ2-2, with D possibly matching TRBD1 (5 bases). V was pared by 4 bases and J by 3 bases, with 6 bases between. The germline CDR1 and CDR2 sequences are ENHRY and SYGVKD. The CDR3 spans 13 residues. DNA for the CDR3: TGTGCCATCAGTGTACAGGACACCGGGGAGCTGTTTTTT. Translating it yields CAISVQDTGELFF.

Notes on this clone: At the DNA level, this CDR3 is encoded by other sequences in the same sample as well. The genes are TRBV28 and TRBJ1-6; no firm D call. V lost 2 bases, J lost 8 bases, and 4 bases lay in between. CDR3 size: 12 residues. From germline, CDR1 is MDHEN and CDR2 SYDVKM. CDR3 amino acids: CASSLLDSPLHF. The CDR3 nucleotides read TGTGCCAGCAGTTTACTTGATTCACCCCTCCACTTT.

On this clone: Other DNA sequences from this sample encode an identical CDR3 as well. The rearrangement joins TRBV5-1 to TRBJ2-2; 7 nucleotides align to TRBD1. The CDR3 sequence is 15 residues long. Trimming removed 4 bases from V and 3 bases from J; junction bases left unmatched: 6. The germline gives CDR1 SGHRS, CDR2 YFSETQ. CDR3 protein: CASSPRTGDTGELFF. CDR3 in DNA: TGCGCCAGCAGCCCAAGGACAGGTGACACCGGGGAGCTGTTTTTT.

The CDR3: CAWSRRLDYTGELFF. CDR3 DNA: TGTGCCTGGAGTCGCCGACTGGACTACACCGGGGAGCTGTTTTTT. This chain links TRBV30 with TRBJ2-2, with D perhaps matching TRBD2 (5 bases). The germline CDR1 and CDR2 sequences are GTSNPN and SVGIG (reference sequence). The ends were cut back, 2 bases at V and 3 bases at J, with 13 bases in the middle. The length of the CDR3 is 15 residues.

The rearrangement uses TRBV30 and TRBJ2-1, with D possibly being TRBD1 or TRBD2 (5 bases each). CDR1 is GTSNPN, CDR2 SVGIG, per germline (reference sequence). Trimming took 1 base from V and 9 from J, leaving 19 bases between them. The CDR3 sequence is 15 residues long. For the CDR3, the DNA is TGTGCCTGGAGTGGGGGGAAAGCGGTAGGTGGTGAGCAGTTCTTC. It codes for CAWSGGKAVGGEQFF.

This chain uses TRBV2 with TRBJ2-1; no reliable D call. The length of the CDR3 is 11 residues. V was trimmed by 7 bases and J by 7 bases, leaving 8 bases between them. Germline V gene lookup returns CDR1 SNHLY and CDR2 FYNNEI. The CDR3 here is CASKEGNEQFF. The CDR3 nucleotides read TGTGCCAGCAAAGAAGGTAATGAGCAGTTCTTC.

The chain recombines TRBV5-1 with TRBJ2-5; D is uncertain. Germline CDR1 and CDR2: SGHRS and YFSETQ. The CDR3 runs 14 residues. The V and J ends lost 1 base and 1 base respectively, with 8 bases between them. CDR3 nucleotide sequence: TGCGCCAGCAGCTTGTTGCCAAGCCAAGAGACCCAGTACTTC. This encodes CASSLLPSQETQYF.

This clone was seen only a few times. V is TRBV27 and J is TRBJ2-1; TRBD2 agrees at 7 bases. After removal of 2 bases from V and 6 bases from J, the junction contained 7 bases not matched to a gene. Germline V gene lookup returns CDR1 MNHEY and CDR2 SMNVEV (reference sequence). This CDR3 comprises 15 residues. The CDR3 region is CASSLGLAEVNEQFF. The CDR3, as DNA: TGTGCCAGCAGTTTAGGGCTAGCGGAGGTCAATGAGCAGTTCTTC.

The chain joins TRBV6-5 to TRBJ1-1; no clear D gene. CDR1 is MNHEY, CDR2 SVGAGI, per germline. The CDR3 is 13 residues long. The ends were cut back, 2 bases at V and 3 bases at J, with 7 bases in the middle. CDR3 DNA sequence: TGTGCCAGCAGTTACACCGCCTACACTGAAGCTTTCTTT. This gives the protein CASSYTAYTEAFF.